These T cell receptor beta chains were read from a single sample in a study of blood T cell repertoires in COVID-19. TCRdb's table, derived via immunoSEQ multiplex PCR, lists solely in-frame clones and lacks some. Among 140,000 or so clones, approximately 90% were seen once, and the ten largest hold 2.5% to 3.5%. Sequencing used peripheral blood. The receptors originated from a woman aged 60-75 years with active COVID-19. Both conserved end residues are part of each CDR3. The order of the fields is V gene, clone size, D gene, J gene, CDR3 DNA, CDR3 protein. A D gene is named only where the DNA matches it firmly. A clone size is listed for some rows: how often the clone was seen (once, few, many), or a class if it is expanded.

TRBV18,.,TRBD1,TRBJ2-4,TGTGCCAGCTCACCAAAGTCAGGACAGGGGACAGGCTTAAAAAACATTCAGTACTTC,CASSPKSGQGTGLKNIQYF
TRBV9,.,TRBD2,TRBJ2-7,TGTGCCAGCAGCGTTTCACTAGCGGGAAACGAGCAGTACTTC,CASSVSLAGNEQYF
TRBV15,.,.,TRBJ1-6,TGTGCCACCAGCAGAGGGGCAGGCTTTACTTCACCCCTCCACTTT,CATSRGAGFTSPLHF
TRBV7-8,.,TRBD1,TRBJ1-1,TGTGCCAGCAGCCCGGGACAGGGGACTTTGAACACTGAAGCTTTCTTT,CASSPGQGTLNTEAFF
TRBV10-3,.,.,TRBJ1-2,TGTGCCATCAGTCCGAGGGGGGGAATTGAAAACTATGGCTACACCTTC,CAISPRGGIENYGYTF
TRBV6-5,.,.,TRBJ1-1,TGTGCCAGCAGGCCAGGGAAGAACACTGAAGCTTTCTTT,CASRPGKNTEAFF
TRBV5-5,.,.,TRBJ2-1,TGTGCCAGCAGCAACACCGGGACAGGGGGGCTAGCGGGAGCGAGAATAGTGTTCTTC,CASSNTGTGGLAGARIVFF
TRBV18,.,.,TRBJ2-5,TGTGCCAGCTCACCCGGGACATTTGGGGCACAAGAGACCCAGTACTTC,CASSPGTFGAQETQYF
TRBV25-1,.,TRBD1,TRBJ2-5,TGTGCCAGTGGCTGGGCAGGGGGTAAGGAGACCCAGTACTTC,CASGWAGGKETQYF
TRBV7-3,.,.,TRBJ2-3,TGTGCCAGCAGCTTTAGAAGAGCGGAGAGCACAGATACGCAGTATTTT,CASSFRRAESTDTQYF
TRBV28,.,TRBD1,TRBJ1-1,TGTGCCAGCAGCCCTATGACAGGGGCGAACACTGAAGCTTTCTTT,CASSPMTGANTEAFF
TRBV27,.,TRBD1,TRBJ1-5,TGTGCCAGCAGTAAACTGGGGACAGCTTATAGCAATCAGCCCCAGCATTTT,CASSKLGTAYSNQPQHF
TRBV7-9,once,.,TRBJ1-2,TGTGCCAGCAGCCTGAGTGTGGGTACAGTTAACTATGGCTACACCTTC,CASSLSVGTVNYGYTF
TRBV5-5,.,TRBD1,TRBJ2-7,TGTGCCAGCAGCGGGACAGGGTTGACCTACGAGCAGTACTTC,CASSGTGLTYEQYF
TRBV6-2/TRBV6-3,.,.,TRBJ1-2,TGTGCCAGCAGTGCCCCAGGGATCACTAACTATGGCTACACCTTC,CASSAPGITNYGYTF
TRBV18,.,TRBD1,TRBJ2-7,TGTGCCAGCTCATCTTCCGGGACAGGGGTCGAGCAGTACTTC,CASSSSGTGVEQYF
TRBV27,.,.,TRBJ2-7,TGTGCCTCTGCACCAGGTTTCTCCTACGAGCAGTACTTC,CASAPGFSYEQYF
TRBV6-4,once,TRBD1,TRBJ1-5,TGTGCCAGCAGTGACTACAGGGGGCCCGGCAATCAGCCCCAGCATTTT,CASSDYRGPGNQPQHF
TRBV29-1,.,TRBD2,TRBJ2-7,TGCAGCGTTGCCTCTCCTAGGCGGGACAACCCAACACTAGCGGGCGTGTACGAGCAGTACTTC,CSVASPRRDNPTLAGVYEQYF
TRBV9,.,TRBD2,TRBJ2-1,TGTGCCAGCAGCCCAACAGCGGGGGGGAATGAGCAGTTCTTC,CASSPTAGGNEQFF
TRBV3-1/TRBV3-2,.,TRBD2,TRBJ2-7,TGTGCCAGCAGCCAGCGGGCTAGCGGGAACGAGCAGTACTTC,CASSQRASGNEQYF
TRBV7-2,.,TRBD2,TRBJ2-5,TGTGCCAGCAGCTTCGGACTAGCGGAGCGGCGGGAGACCCAGTACTTC,CASSFGLAERRETQYF
TRBV28,.,TRBD1,TRBJ2-7,TGTGCCAGCAGGGACAGGGAGAAACTCTACGAGCAGTACTTC,CASRDREKLYEQYF
TRBV3-1/TRBV3-2,.,.,TRBJ1-1,TGTGCCAGCAGCCAAGATCAACCGGGGACTGAAGCTTTCTTT,CASSQDQPGTEAFF
TRBV6-2/TRBV6-3,.,.,TRBJ1-1,TGTGCCAGCAGTTACGGAGGGCAGAAGCCGTCTGAAGCTTTCTTT,CASSYGGQKPSEAFF
TRBV13,.,TRBD2,TRBJ2-7,TGTGCCAGCAGCCCTGGGACTAGCGGGTTCTACGAGCAGTACTTC,CASSPGTSGFYEQYF
TRBV5-6,.,TRBD2,TRBJ2-5,TGTGCCAGCAGCGTACCCGGGACTAGAAAGACCCAGTACTTC,CASSVPGTRKTQYF
TRBV4-3,.,.,TRBJ2-5,TGCGCCAGCAGCCAAGATTCCGCCAGTTGGGAGACCCAGTACTTC,CASSQDSASWETQYF
TRBV4-1,.,TRBD2,TRBJ2-3,TGCGCCAGCAGCCAAGTGCTAGCGGGAGGCTTCAGCACAGATACGCAGTATTTT,CASSQVLAGGFSTDTQYF
TRBV5-5,.,.,TRBJ1-2,TGTGCCAGCAGCTTCAGGTGGGAGAACTATGGCTACACCTTC,CASSFRWENYGYTF
TRBV6-5,once,.,TRBJ2-7,TGTGCCAGCGTAATGGCCCCCTTCTACGAGCAGTACTTC,CASVMAPFYEQYF
TRBV5-1,.,TRBD2,TRBJ2-1,TGCGCCAGCAGCTCCGCAATTTTGGGACTAGCGGGAAACGATGAGCAGTTCTTC,CASSSAILGLAGNDEQFF
TRBV28,.,.,TRBJ1-5,TGTGCCTATGGAGTTCGGAGCAATCAGCCCCAGCATTTT,CAYGVRSNQPQHF
TRBV2,.,TRBD2,TRBJ2-5,TGTGCCAGCAGTGAGGGACTAGCGGGAAGAGAGACCCAGTACTTC,CASSEGLAGRETQYF
TRBV11-1,.,TRBD2,TRBJ2-7,TGTGCCAGCAGCTTCGGGAGGAGCTCCTACGAGCAGTACTTC,CASSFGRSSYEQYF
TRBV7-9,.,TRBD2,TRBJ2-1,TGTGCCAGCAGCTCAGCTAGCGGGAGTTCTAATGAGCAGTTCTTC,CASSSASGSSNEQFF
TRBV28,.,.,TRBJ2-7,TGTGCCAGCAGTTTTACAGGGCCCCCCGAGCAGTACTTC,CASSFTGPPEQYF
TRBV11-2,.,.,TRBJ1-4,TGTGCCAGCAGCCGCACGTGGCAGGGGAGTGAAAAACTGTTTTTT,CASSRTWQGSEKLFF
TRBV15,.,.,TRBJ1-2,TGTGCCACCAGCAGTCCCCCCGTCGGGGGAGGCTACACCTTC,CATSSPPVGGGYTF
TRBV9,.,TRBD1,TRBJ2-7,TGTGCCAGCAGCATCACGGGACAGGGAAATGTCCACGAGCAGTACTTC,CASSITGQGNVHEQYF
TRBV29-1,.,TRBD2,TRBJ2-5,TGCAGCGTTTCCCGTGGGGGGGAAGAGACCCAGTACTTC,CSVSRGGEETQYF
TRBV7-8,.,.,TRBJ2-3,TGTGCCAGCAGCTCAGGGAGGGATACGCAGTATTTT,CASSSGRDTQYF
TRBV7-9,once,.,TRBJ2-7,TGTGCCAGCAGCTCTCGACAGTCGGCCTACGAGCAGTACTTC,CASSSRQSAYEQYF
TRBV11-3,.,TRBD1,TRBJ2-7,TGTGCCAGCAGCTTTGGGACAGGGGAAACCGGTTATTACGAGCAGTACTTC,CASSFGTGETGYYEQYF
TRBV18,.,.,TRBJ1-2,TGTGCCAGCTCACCACCTTCCCTAGGAGCTAACTATGGCTACACCTTC,CASSPPSLGANYGYTF
TRBV30,.,.,TRBJ1-1,TGTGCCTGGAGGACGGGGAACGGGAACACTGAAGCTTTCTTT,CAWRTGNGNTEAFF
TRBV30,.,.,TRBJ1-5,TGTGCCTATGGACAGCCCAATCAGCCCCAGCATTTT,CAYGQPNQPQHF
TRBV2,.,TRBD1,TRBJ1-4,TGTGCCAGCAGGACAGGGTGGTTAACTAATGAAAAACTGTTTTTT,CASRTGWLTNEKLFF
TRBV5-1,once,.,TRBJ2-7,TGCGCCAGCAGCCCCGAGGGGACTACGGGGGCCGAGCAGTACTTC,CASSPEGTTGAEQYF
TRBV9,once,.,TRBJ1-1,TGTGCCAGCTCACTGCGGGGGGAGAACACTGAAGCTTTCTTT,CASSLRGENTEAFF
TRBV4-2,.,TRBD2,TRBJ2-1,TGTGCCAGCAGCCAAGATAGAACTAGCGGGAGGACCGGAGAGTTCTTC,CASSQDRTSGRTGEFF
TRBV18,.,TRBD1,TRBJ2-7,TGTGCCAGCTCACAAGGGACAGTCTACGAGCAGTACTTC,CASSQGTVYEQYF
TRBV6-5,.,TRBD1,TRBJ1-1,TGTGCCAGCAGTCGACAGGGGTTCACTGAAGCTTTCTTT,CASSRQGFTEAFF
TRBV5-1,.,TRBD1,TRBJ1-2,TGCGCCAGCAGCGTGGGACAGCGGGTCCACTATGGCTACACCTTC,CASSVGQRVHYGYTF
TRBV7-2,.,TRBD1,TRBJ1-5,TGTGCCAGCAGTACCGGGACAGTAAACAATCAGCCCCAGCATTTT,CASSTGTVNNQPQHF